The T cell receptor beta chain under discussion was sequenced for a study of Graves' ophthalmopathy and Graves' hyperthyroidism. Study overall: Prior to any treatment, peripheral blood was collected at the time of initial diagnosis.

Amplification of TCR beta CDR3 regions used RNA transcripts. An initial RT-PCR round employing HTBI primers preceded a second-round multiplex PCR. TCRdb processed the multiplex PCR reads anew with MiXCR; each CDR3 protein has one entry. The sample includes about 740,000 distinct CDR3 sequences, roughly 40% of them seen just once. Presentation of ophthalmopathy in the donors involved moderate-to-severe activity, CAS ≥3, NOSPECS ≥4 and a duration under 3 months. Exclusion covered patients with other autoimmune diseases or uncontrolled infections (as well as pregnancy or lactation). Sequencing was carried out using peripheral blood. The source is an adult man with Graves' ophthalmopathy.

CDR3 sequence: CSVEESGQETQHF. The CDR3 bases are TGCAGCGTTGAAGAATCAGGACAGGAGACCCAGCATTTT. The chain joins TRBV29-1 to TRBJ1-5; 7 bases match TRBD1. The CDR3 is 13 residues long. Looked up from germline, CDR1 is SQVTM and CDR2 is ANQGSEA. V trimming: 0 bases; J trimming: 11 bases; junction bases outside the gene matches: 7.